Shown below are 2 T cell receptor beta chains from a single sample sequenced in a study of shared clonotypes between healthy human individuals. Assay used: immunoSEQ multiplex PCR; TCRdb lists only in-frame clones, some missing. The table includes 450,000 to 500,000 clones, around 79% detected once. The sample comprised PBMCs. The receptor source for this set is a woman in her 40s in good health. Some clones in this sample may be carry-over from other donors' samples.

The CDR3 DNA sequence: TGTGCCAGCACACCGACGGCGTCCTACAATGAGCAGTTCTTC. Translation gives CASTPTASYNEQFF. The J gene is TRBJ2-1, the V gene TRBV6-1; D gene ambiguous. Germline CDR1 is MNHNS and CDR2 is SASEGT. V gave up 7 bases and J gave up 1 base, with 11 bases separating them. There are 14 residues in the CDR3.

This clone was seen repeatedly, ten times or more. The V gene is TRBV4-2, the J gene TRBJ2-3; 7 bases are shared with TRBD2. Per germline, CDR1 LGHNA and CDR2 YNFKEQ. After removal of 5 bases from V and 6 bases from J, the junction contained 11 bases not matched to a gene. CDR3 length: 15 amino acids. This CDR3 reads CASSSELGGTDTQYF. In DNA form, the CDR3 reads TGTGCCAGCAGCTCAGAACTGGGGGGGACGGATACGCAGTATTTT.